This TCR beta chain was recovered during a study of OX40 agonist ivuxolimab in advanced cancers. Study information: It was ivuxolimab, an agonistic anti-OX40 (CD134) antibody, that patients were treated with. Participants could have had prior anti-PD-1, anti-PD-L1 or anti-CTLA-4 therapy, and about 37% had some.

CDR1 and CDR2 (germline): LGHNA, YSLEER. The CDR3 has 15 amino acids. The germline V and J ends were trimmed by 1 base and 1 base, with 11 bases remaining between them. Sequenced by immunoSEQ multiplex PCR; TCRdb stores in-frame clones only, minus some. The data show 37,000 or so clones, approximately 80% seen once. This TCR derives from an adult with an advanced solid tumor such as melanoma, head and neck, liver or kidney cancer. V usage is TRBV4-3 and J usage is TRBJ2-7; D tentatively fits TRBD1 or TRBD2 (6 bases each). Here the sequenced sample was CD4+ or CD8+ T cells sorted from blood, taken in a trial of the OX40 agonist ivuxolimab. The CDR3 loop reads CASSQVGGFSYEQYF. Written as DNA, the CDR3 is TGCGCCAGCAGCCAAGTAGGGGGGTTTTCCTACGAGCAGTACTTC.